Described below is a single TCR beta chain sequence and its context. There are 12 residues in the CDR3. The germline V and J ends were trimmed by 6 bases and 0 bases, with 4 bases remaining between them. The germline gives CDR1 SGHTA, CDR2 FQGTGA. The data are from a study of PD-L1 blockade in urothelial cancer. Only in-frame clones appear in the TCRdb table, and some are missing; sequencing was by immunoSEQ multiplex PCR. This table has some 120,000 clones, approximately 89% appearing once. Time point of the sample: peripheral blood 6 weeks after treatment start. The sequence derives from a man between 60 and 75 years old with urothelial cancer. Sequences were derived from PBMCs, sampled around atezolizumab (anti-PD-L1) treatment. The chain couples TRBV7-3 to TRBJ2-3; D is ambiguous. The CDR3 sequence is CASSISTDTQYF. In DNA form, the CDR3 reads TGTGCCAGCAGTATTAGCACAGATACGCAGTATTTT.